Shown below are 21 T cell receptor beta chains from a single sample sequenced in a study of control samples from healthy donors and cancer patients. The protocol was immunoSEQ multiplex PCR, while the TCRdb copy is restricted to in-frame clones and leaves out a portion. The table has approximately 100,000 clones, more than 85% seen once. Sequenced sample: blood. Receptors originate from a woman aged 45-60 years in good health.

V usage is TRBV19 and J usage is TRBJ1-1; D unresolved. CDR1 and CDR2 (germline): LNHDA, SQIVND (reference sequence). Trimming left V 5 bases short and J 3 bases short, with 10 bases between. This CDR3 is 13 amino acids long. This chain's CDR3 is CASSGLTYTEAFF. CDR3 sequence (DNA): TGTGCCAGTAGTGGATTAACTTACACTGAAGCTTTCTTT.

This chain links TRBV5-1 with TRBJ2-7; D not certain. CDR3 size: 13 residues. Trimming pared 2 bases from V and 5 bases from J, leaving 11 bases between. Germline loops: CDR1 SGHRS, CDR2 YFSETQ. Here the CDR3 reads CASSLMGSDEQYV. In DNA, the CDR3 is TGCGCCAGCAGCTTAATGGGGTCAGACGAGCAGTACGTC.

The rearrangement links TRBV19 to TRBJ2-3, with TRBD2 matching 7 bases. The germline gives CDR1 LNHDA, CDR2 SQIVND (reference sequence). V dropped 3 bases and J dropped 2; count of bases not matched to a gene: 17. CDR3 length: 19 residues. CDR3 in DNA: TGTGCCAGTAGTATTTCCTCATACGGGCAGAGCGGGGACACAGATACGCAGTATTTT. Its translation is CASSISSYGQSGDTDTQYF. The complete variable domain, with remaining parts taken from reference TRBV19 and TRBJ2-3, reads DGGITQSPKYLFRKEGQNVTLSCEQNLNHDAMYWYRQDPGQGLRLIYYSQIVNDFQKGDIAEGYSVSREKKESFPLTVTSAQKNPTAFYLCASSISSYGQSGDTDTQYFGPGTRLTVL.

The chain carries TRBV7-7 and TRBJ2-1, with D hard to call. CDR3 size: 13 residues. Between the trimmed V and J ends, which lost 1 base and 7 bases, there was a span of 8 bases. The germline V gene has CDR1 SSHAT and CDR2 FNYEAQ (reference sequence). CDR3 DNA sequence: TGTGCCAGCAGCTTAGTTCGTGGGAATGAGCAGTTCTTC. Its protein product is CASSLVRGNEQFF.

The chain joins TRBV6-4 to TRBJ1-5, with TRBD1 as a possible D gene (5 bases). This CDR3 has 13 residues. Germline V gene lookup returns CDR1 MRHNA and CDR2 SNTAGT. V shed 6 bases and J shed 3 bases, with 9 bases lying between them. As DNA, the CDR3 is TGTGCCAGCAGCCGTGGGACCAATCAGCCCCAGCATTTT. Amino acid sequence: CASSRGTNQPQHF.

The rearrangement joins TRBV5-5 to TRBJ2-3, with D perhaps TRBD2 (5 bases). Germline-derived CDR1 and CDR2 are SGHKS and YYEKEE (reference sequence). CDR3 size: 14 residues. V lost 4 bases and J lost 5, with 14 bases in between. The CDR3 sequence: CASSPKGVLDTQYF. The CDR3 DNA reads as TGTGCCAGCAGCCCCAAGGGAGTGTTAGATACGCAGTATTTT.

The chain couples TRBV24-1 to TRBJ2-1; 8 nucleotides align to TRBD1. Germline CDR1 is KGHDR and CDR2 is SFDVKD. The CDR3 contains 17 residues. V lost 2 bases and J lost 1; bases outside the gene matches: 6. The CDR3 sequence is CATSDSQGASSYNEQFF. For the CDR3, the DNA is TGTGCCACCAGTGATTCTCAGGGGGCGAGTTCCTACAATGAGCAGTTCTTC.

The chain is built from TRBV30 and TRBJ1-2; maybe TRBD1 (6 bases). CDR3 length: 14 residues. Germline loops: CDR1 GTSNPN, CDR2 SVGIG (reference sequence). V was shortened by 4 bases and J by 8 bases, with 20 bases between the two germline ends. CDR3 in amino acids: CAWNPLLQGDGYTF. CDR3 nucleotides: TGTGCCTGGAATCCTTTACTACAGGGCGACGGCTACACCTTC.

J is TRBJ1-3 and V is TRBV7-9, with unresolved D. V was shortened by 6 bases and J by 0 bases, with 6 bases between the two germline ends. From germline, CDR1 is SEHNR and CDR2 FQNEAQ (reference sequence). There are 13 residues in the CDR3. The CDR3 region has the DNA TGTGCCAGCAGACCAAGCTCTGGAAACACCATATATTTT. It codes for CASRPSSGNTIYF. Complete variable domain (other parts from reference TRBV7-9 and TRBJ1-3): DTGVSQNPRHKITKRGQNVTFRCDPISEHNRLYWYRQTLGQGPEFLTYFQNEAQLEKSRLLSDRFSAERPKGSFSTLEIQRTEQGDSAMYLCASRPSSGNTIYFGEGSWLTVV.

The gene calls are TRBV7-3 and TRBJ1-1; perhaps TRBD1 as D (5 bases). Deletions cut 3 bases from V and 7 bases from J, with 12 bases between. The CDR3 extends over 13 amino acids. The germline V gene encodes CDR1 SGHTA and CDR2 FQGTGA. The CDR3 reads CASSLGGVGEAFF. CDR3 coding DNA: TGTGCCAGCAGCTTGGGAGGGGTTGGTGAAGCTTTCTTT. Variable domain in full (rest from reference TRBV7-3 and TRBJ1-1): GAGVSQTPSNKVTEKGKYVELRCDPISGHTALYWYRQSLGQGPEFLIYFQGTGAADDSGLPNDRFFAVRPEGSVSTLKIQRTERGDSAVYLCASSLGGVGEAFFGQGTRLTVV.

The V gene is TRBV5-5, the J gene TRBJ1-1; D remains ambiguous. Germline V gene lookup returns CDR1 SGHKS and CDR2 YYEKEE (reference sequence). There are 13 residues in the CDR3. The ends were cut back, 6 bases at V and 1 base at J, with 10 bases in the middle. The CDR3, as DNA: TGTGCCAGCACCGCTAGGGAGAACACTGAAGCTTTCTTT. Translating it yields CASTARENTEAFF.

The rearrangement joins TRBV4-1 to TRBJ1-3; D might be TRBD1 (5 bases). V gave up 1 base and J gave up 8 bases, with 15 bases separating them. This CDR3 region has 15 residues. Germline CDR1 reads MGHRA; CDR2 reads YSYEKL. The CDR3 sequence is CASSQAQGAQYTIYF. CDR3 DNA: TGCGCCAGCAGCCAAGCGCAGGGCGCCCAGTACACCATATATTTT.

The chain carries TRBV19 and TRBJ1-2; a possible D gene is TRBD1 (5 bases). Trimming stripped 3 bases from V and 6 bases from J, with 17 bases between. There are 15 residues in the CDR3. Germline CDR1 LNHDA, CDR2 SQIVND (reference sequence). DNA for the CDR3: TGTGCCAGTAGTATCCAAGACCGTCAGGGAAATGGCTACACCTTC. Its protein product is CASSIQDRQGNGYTF.

The CDR3 sequence: CSASSGNTIYF. CDR3 nucleotides: TGCAGCGCGAGCTCTGGAAACACCATATATTTT. V is TRBV29-1 and J is TRBJ1-3, with D unclear. The CDR3 extends over 11 amino acids. Germline V gene lookup returns CDR1 SQVTM and CDR2 ANQGSEA. The germline V and J ends were trimmed by 7 bases and 0 bases, with 4 bases remaining between them.

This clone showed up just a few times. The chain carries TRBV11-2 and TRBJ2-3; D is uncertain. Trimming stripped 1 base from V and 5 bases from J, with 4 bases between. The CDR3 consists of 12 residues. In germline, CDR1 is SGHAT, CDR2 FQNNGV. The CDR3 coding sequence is TGTGCCAGCAGCTTAGGGGTAGATACGCAGTATTTT. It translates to CASSLGVDTQYF.

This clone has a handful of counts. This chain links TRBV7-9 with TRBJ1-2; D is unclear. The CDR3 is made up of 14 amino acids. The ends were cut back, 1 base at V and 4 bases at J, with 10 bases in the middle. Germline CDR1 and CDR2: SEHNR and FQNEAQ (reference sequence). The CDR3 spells CASSLEVAVYGYTF. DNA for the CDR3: TGTGCCAGCAGCTTAGAGGTGGCGGTCTATGGCTACACCTTC. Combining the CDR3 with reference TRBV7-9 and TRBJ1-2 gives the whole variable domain DTGVSQNPRHKITKRGQNVTFRCDPISEHNRLYWYRQTLGQGPEFLTYFQNEAQLEKSRLLSDRFSAERPKGSFSTLEIQRTEQGDSAMYLCASSLEVAVYGYTFGSGTRLTVV.

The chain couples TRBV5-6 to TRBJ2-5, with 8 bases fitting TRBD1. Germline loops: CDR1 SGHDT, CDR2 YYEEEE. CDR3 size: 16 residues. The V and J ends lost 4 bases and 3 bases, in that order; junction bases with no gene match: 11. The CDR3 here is CASSAGTGIKKETQYF. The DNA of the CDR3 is TGTGCCAGCAGCGCGGGGACAGGAATTAAGAAAGAGACCCAGTACTTC.

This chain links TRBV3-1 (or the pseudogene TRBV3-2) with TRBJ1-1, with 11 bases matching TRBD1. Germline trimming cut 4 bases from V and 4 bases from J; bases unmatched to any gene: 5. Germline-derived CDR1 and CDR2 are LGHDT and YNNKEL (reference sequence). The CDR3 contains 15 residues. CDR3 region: CASSPYGQGATEAFF. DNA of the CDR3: TGTGCCAGCAGCCCATATGGACAGGGGGCCACTGAAGCTTTCTTT.

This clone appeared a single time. The CDR3 sequence: CSASSGGLSNQPQHF. DNA for the CDR3: TGCAGTGCTAGTAGTGGGGGCCTTAGCAATCAGCCCCAGCATTTT. This chain uses TRBV20-1 with TRBJ1-5; a weak D match, TRBD1 (6 bases). Germline loops: CDR1 DFQATT, CDR2 SNEGSKA (reference sequence). The CDR3 covers 15 residues. V was cut by 3 bases and J by 0 bases, with 12 bases left in between.

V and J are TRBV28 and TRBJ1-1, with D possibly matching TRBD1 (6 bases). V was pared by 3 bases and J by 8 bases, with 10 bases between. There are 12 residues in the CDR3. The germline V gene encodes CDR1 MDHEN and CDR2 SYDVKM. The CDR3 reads CASSFSQGEAFF. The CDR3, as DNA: TGTGCCAGCAGTTTCTCTCAGGGGGAAGCTTTCTTT.

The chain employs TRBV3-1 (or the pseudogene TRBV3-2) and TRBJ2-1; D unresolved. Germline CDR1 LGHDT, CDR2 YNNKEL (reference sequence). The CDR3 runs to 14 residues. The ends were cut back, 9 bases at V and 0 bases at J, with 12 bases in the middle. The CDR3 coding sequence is TGTGCCAGTTCCGCTAAGTCCTCCTACAATGAGCAGTTCTTC. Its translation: CASSAKSSYNEQFF.